A selection of T cell receptor beta chains follows, all from one sample in a study of OX40 agonist ivuxolimab in advanced cancers. Repertoires were generated with immunoSEQ multiplex PCR, while TCRdb's copy carries only in-frame clones and drops some. This sample has some 63,000 clones, with 85% to 90% found just once. Sequencing used CD4+ or CD8+ T cells sorted from blood, obtained in a trial of the OX40 agonist ivuxolimab. The receptors originated from an adult with an advanced solid tumor such as melanoma, head and neck, liver or kidney cancer. Each CDR3 is given with its conserved first and last residue. Each record gives: CDR3 length, J gene, D gene, clone size, V gene, CDR3 DNA, CDR3 protein. A D gene is named only where the DNA matches it firmly. Some rows mark clone size as missing; the rest say once, few, many or name a class of expanded clone.

cdr3_length: 13; j_call: TRBJ2-7; d_call: -; clone_size: -; v_call: TRBV30; cdr3_nt: TGTGCCTGGAGTGTAGGCTCATCCTACGAGCAGTACTTC; cdr3_aa: CAWSVGSSYEQYF
cdr3_length: 17; j_call: TRBJ2-7; d_call: TRBD2; clone_size: few; v_call: TRBV29-1; cdr3_nt: TGCAGCGTTGAAGTTTTGTCGGGGGGACCCTTGGCTTACGAGCAGTACTTC; cdr3_aa: CSVEVLSGGPLAYEQYF
cdr3_length: 15; j_call: TRBJ2-5; d_call: TRBD1; clone_size: once; v_call: TRBV7-6; cdr3_nt: TGTGCCAGCAGCTTAAGGGACAGGGTCCAAGAGACCCAGTACTTC; cdr3_aa: CASSLRDRVQETQYF
cdr3_length: 13; j_call: TRBJ2-7; d_call: -; clone_size: -; v_call: TRBV2; cdr3_nt: TGTGCCAGCAGTGACGGCTTCTCCTACGAGCAGTACTTC; cdr3_aa: CASSDGFSYEQYF
cdr3_length: 19; j_call: TRBJ2-1; d_call: TRBD2; clone_size: -; v_call: TRBV19; cdr3_nt: TGTGCCAGTAGTATAGAAACTAGCGGGGGGGTAGGTTCGGGTAATGAGCAGTTCTTC; cdr3_aa: CASSIETSGGVGSGNEQFF
cdr3_length: 19; j_call: TRBJ1-2; d_call: TRBD1; clone_size: -; v_call: TRBV29-1; cdr3_nt: TGCAGCGTTGGATTACAACCGGGACAGGATTTTTTTAGGGACTATGGCTACACCTTC; cdr3_aa: CSVGLQPGQDFFRDYGYTF
cdr3_length: 16; j_call: TRBJ1-4; d_call: -; clone_size: -; v_call: TRBV4-1; cdr3_nt: TGCGCCAGCAGCCAACCATACAGGGCAACTAATGAAAAACTGTTTTTT; cdr3_aa: CASSQPYRATNEKLFF
cdr3_length: 14; j_call: TRBJ2-7; d_call: TRBD2; clone_size: -; v_call: TRBV11-2; cdr3_nt: TGTGCCAGCAGCTTGGGACTAGCGGGGAAGAGGGGTTACTTC; cdr3_aa: CASSLGLAGKRGYF
cdr3_length: 12; j_call: TRBJ2-7; d_call: TRBD1; clone_size: -; v_call: TRBV29-1; cdr3_nt: TGCAGCGTTTCGACAGGGCCCTACGAGCAGTACTTC; cdr3_aa: CSVSTGPYEQYF
cdr3_length: 13; j_call: TRBJ1-1; d_call: -; clone_size: -; v_call: TRBV19; cdr3_nt: TGTGCCAGTAGTATGCAGGGGAACACTGAAGCTTTCTTT; cdr3_aa: CASSMQGNTEAFF
cdr3_length: 15; j_call: TRBJ2-3; d_call: -; clone_size: -; v_call: TRBV27; cdr3_nt: TGTGCCAGCAGTTCCCCAGGTTGGGGCACAGATACGCAGTATTTT; cdr3_aa: CASSSPGWGTDTQYF
cdr3_length: 14; j_call: TRBJ2-7; d_call: -; clone_size: -; v_call: TRBV4-1; cdr3_nt: TGCGCCAGCAGCCAAGATCTAGAGAACTACGAGCAGTACTTC; cdr3_aa: CASSQDLENYEQYF
cdr3_length: 12; j_call: TRBJ2-5; d_call: -; clone_size: -; v_call: TRBV25-1; cdr3_nt: TGTGCCAGCAATTCATTCCAAGAGACCCAGTACTTC; cdr3_aa: CASNSFQETQYF
cdr3_length: 16; j_call: TRBJ2-7; d_call: -; clone_size: -; v_call: TRBV27; cdr3_nt: TGTGCCAGCAGTCCCAGGGAAACCACCCCTTATTACGAGCAGTACTTC; cdr3_aa: CASSPRETTPYYEQYF
cdr3_length: 13; j_call: TRBJ2-1; d_call: -; clone_size: -; v_call: TRBV7-9; cdr3_nt: TGTGCCAGCAGTCAATTCTCGGGACTCAAGCAGTTCTTC; cdr3_aa: CASSQFSGLKQFF
cdr3_length: 13; j_call: TRBJ2-5; d_call: -; clone_size: -; v_call: TRBV4-1; cdr3_nt: TGCGCCAGCAGCCAAGATCTTCTAAAGACCCAGTACTTC; cdr3_aa: CASSQDLLKTQYF
cdr3_length: 16; j_call: TRBJ1-2; d_call: -; clone_size: -; v_call: TRBV2; cdr3_nt: TGTGCCAGCAGTGAATTAATCGAAGTTCGGAACTATGGCTACACCTTC; cdr3_aa: CASSELIEVRNYGYTF
cdr3_length: 14; j_call: TRBJ2-5; d_call: -; clone_size: -; v_call: TRBV2; cdr3_nt: TGTGCCAGCAGTGAAGTGGCCTACCAAGAGACCCAGTACTTC; cdr3_aa: CASSEVAYQETQYF
cdr3_length: 15; j_call: TRBJ2-5; d_call: -; clone_size: -; v_call: TRBV7-7; cdr3_nt: TGTGCCAGCAGCTTAGATGCGGCTGGAGGGGAGACCCAGTACTTC; cdr3_aa: CASSLDAAGGETQYF
cdr3_length: 18; j_call: TRBJ2-3; d_call: TRBD2; clone_size: -; v_call: TRBV5-4; cdr3_nt: TGTGCCAGCAGCCGGCCGGTGACTAGCGGACGTGCGGAAGATACGCAGTATTTT; cdr3_aa: CASSRPVTSGRAEDTQYF
cdr3_length: 15; j_call: TRBJ2-4; d_call: -; clone_size: -; v_call: TRBV27; cdr3_nt: TGTGCCAGCAGCCGGAGGGGGGTAGCCAAAAACATTCAGTACTTC; cdr3_aa: CASSRRGVAKNIQYF
cdr3_length: 16; j_call: TRBJ1-2; d_call: -; clone_size: -; v_call: TRBV11-2; cdr3_nt: TGTGCCAGCAGCCCCTTTGGGCAGGGAATGAACTATGGCTACACCTTC; cdr3_aa: CASSPFGQGMNYGYTF